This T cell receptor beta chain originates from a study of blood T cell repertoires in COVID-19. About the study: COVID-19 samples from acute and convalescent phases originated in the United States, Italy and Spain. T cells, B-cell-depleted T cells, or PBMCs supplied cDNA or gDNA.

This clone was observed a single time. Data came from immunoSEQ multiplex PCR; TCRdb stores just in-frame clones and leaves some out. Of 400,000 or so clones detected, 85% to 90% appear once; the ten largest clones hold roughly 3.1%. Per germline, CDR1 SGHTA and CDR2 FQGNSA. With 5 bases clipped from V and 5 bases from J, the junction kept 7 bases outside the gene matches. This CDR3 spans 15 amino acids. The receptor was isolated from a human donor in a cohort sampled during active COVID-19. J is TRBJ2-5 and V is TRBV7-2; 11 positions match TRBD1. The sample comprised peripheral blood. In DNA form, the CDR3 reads TGTGCCAGCAGCCCACCCGGGACAGGGGGTGAGACCCAGTACTTC. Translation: CASSPPGTGGETQYF.